The 20 T cell receptor beta chains in this list originate from one sample, sequenced in a study of T-cell reconstitution after alpha-beta-depleted transplantation in children. Unique molecular identifiers featured in how the TCRbeta library was prepared. Via MiXCR, TCRdb re-called the PCR reads, giving one row per CDR3 protein. The sample has some 550,000 distinct CDR3 sequences; more than 20% are singletons. The material was PBMCs, mostly from graft donor cells, obtained 360 days after TCRalphabeta/CD19-depleted stem cell transplant. Every receptor here comes from a boy in the first two years of life who had a stem cell transplant for acute myeloid leukemia, so the T cells may come from the graft donor.

This chain joins TRBV12-3 or TRBV12-4 and TRBJ2-6; D remains ambiguous. Trimming left V 3 bases short and J 0 bases short, with 12 bases between. The CDR3 runs to 17 residues. The CDR3 region is CASSFGYLGSGANVLTF. CDR3 bases: TGTGCCAGCAGTTTCGGCTATTTAGGCTCTGGGGCCAACGTCCTGACTTTC.

The gene calls are TRBV12-3 or TRBV12-4 and TRBJ1-5; D is unclear. This CDR3 is built from 14 residues. V lost 2 bases and J lost 4, with 9 bases in between. The CDR3 nucleotides are TGTGCCAGCAGTTTATCTTGGGATAATCAGCCCCAGCATTTT. This sequence encodes CASSLSWDNQPQHF.

This clonotype was detected only a few times. This rearrangement joins TRBV30 to TRBJ1-5, with unresolved D. CDR3 length equals 14 residues. Germline assignment: CDR1 GTSNPN and CDR2 SVGIG (reference sequence). Trimming cost V 0 bases and J 0 bases, with 6 bases left between them. The CDR3 loop reads CAWSVGSSNQPQHF. The CDR3 coding sequence is TGTGCCTGGAGTGTAGGGAGTAGCAATCAGCCCCAGCATTTT.

Only a few counts were recorded for this clonotype. V gene TRBV20-1 combines with J gene TRBJ1-5; D is perhaps TRBD1 (5 bases). The V end was cut by 3 bases, the J end by 5 bases, with 8 bases between. The germline V gene has CDR1 DFQATT and CDR2 SNEGSKA (reference sequence). This CDR3 comprises 12 residues. CDR3 loop: CSARDTYQPQHF. The CDR3 DNA is TGCAGTGCTAGGGACACTTATCAGCCCCAGCATTTT.

This clonotype has a handful of counts. The chain uses TRBV24-1 and TRBJ2-1; D call uncertain. CDR3 length equals 13 residues. V was pared by 4 bases and J by 5 bases, with 8 bases between. CDR1 and CDR2 (germline): KGHDR, SFDVKD. The DNA of the CDR3 is TGTGCCACCAGTGACGCAGGCCACAATGAGCAGTTCTTC. Its protein is CATSDAGHNEQFF.

This clonotype has at least ten counts. The J gene is TRBJ2-7, the V gene TRBV20-1; 8 bases align to TRBD1. With 5 bases clipped from V and 3 bases from J, the junction kept 21 bases outside the gene matches. This CDR3 spans 18 amino acids. CDR1 is DFQATT, CDR2 SNEGSKA, per germline (reference sequence). This CDR3 is CSALTPLAFSDRVYEQYF. The CDR3 DNA is TGCAGTGCTTTAACCCCCCTAGCCTTTTCGGACAGGGTCTACGAGCAGTACTTC.

The chain combines TRBV6-5 with TRBJ2-7; D unclear. The V gene lost 6 bases and the J gene lost 4 bases, with 7 bases spanning the gap. This CDR3 contains 11 residues. The germline V gene has CDR1 MNHEY and CDR2 SVGAGI. The CDR3 protein is CASRRVYEQYV. In DNA form, the CDR3 reads TGTGCCAGCAGAAGGGTATACGAGCAGTACGTC.

At least ten counts were recorded for this clonotype. The chain joins TRBV7-2 to TRBJ2-7; D uncertain. Trimming left V 1 base short and J 2 bases short, with 15 bases between. The CDR3 covers 16 residues. Germline CDR1 SGHTA, CDR2 FQGNSA. CDR3 region: CASSLESAQFPYEQYF. Here the CDR3 DNA reads TGTGCCAGCAGCTTAGAGTCAGCGCAATTTCCCTACGAGCAGTACTTC.

A few counts support this clonotype. The rearrangement uses TRBV10-2 and TRBJ2-2, with unresolved D. Trimming stripped 0 bases from V and 6 bases from J, with 8 bases between. The CDR3 has 14 amino acids. From germline, CDR1 is WSHSY and CDR2 SAAADI. CDR3 sequence reads: CASSESALAGELFF. The DNA for the CDR3 is TGCGCCAGCAGTGAGTCGGCCCTCGCCGGGGAGCTGTTTTTT.

This clonotype has ten or more counts. The rearrangement joins TRBV7-2 to TRBJ2-4, with unresolved D. CDR1 and CDR2 (germline): SGHTA, FQGNSA. This CDR3 comprises 15 residues. Trimming cost V 0 bases and J 5 bases, with 11 bases left between them. CDR3 region: CASSLASGSQNIQYF. CDR3 DNA: TGTGCCAGCAGCTTAGCCTCGGGTAGCCAAAACATTCAGTACTTC.

Notes on this clonotype: Being one base from a much bigger clone, this may be a read error. This chain joins TRBV11-1 and TRBJ2-1; D not resolved. The CDR3 totals 17 residues. Per germline, CDR1 SGHAT and CDR2 FQDESV (reference sequence). CDR3 sequence (DNA): TGTGCCAACAGCTTAGGGTTCGGAACCAGCTCCTACAATGAGCAGTTCTTC. It is translated as CANSLGFGTSSYNEQFF.

Only a few counts were recorded for this clonotype. The chain joins TRBV6-5 to TRBJ2-5; D unclear. The CDR3 is 14 residues long. The germline CDR1 and CDR2 sequences are MNHEY and SVGAGI. Trimming shortened V by 2 bases and J by 3 bases, and 10 bases separated the two germline ends. The CDR3 DNA reads TGTGCCAGCAGTTACCTTAGATTAGAAGAGACCCAGTACTTC. This gives the protein CASSYLRLEETQYF.

This clonotype was seen many times. The chain carries TRBV11-2 and TRBJ2-7; unclear D gene. Trimming removed 1 base at V and 1 base at J, with 11 bases between. The CDR3 runs to 15 residues. CDR1 is SGHAT and CDR2 is FQNNGV in the germline V gene. The CDR3: CASSLGGGPSYEQYV. The CDR3 DNA reads as TGTGCCAGCAGCTTAGGCGGCGGCCCGTCCTACGAGCAGTACGTC.

This clonotype appeared many times. The chain combines TRBV20-1 with TRBJ2-7; possibly TRBD1 or TRBD2 for D (5 bases each). The germline V gene encodes CDR1 DFQATT and CDR2 SNEGSKA (reference sequence). The germline V and J ends were trimmed by 0 bases and 3 bases, with 9 bases remaining between them. The CDR3 length is 13 residues. The CDR3 here is CSARDPGGYEQYF. The CDR3 bases are TGCAGTGCTAGAGATCCTGGGGGCTACGAGCAGTACTTC.

This clonotype was seen once. The chain combines TRBV11-2 with TRBJ2-3, with 10 bases lining up with TRBD2. Germline assignment: CDR1 SGHAT and CDR2 FQNNGV. The CDR3 loop spans 18 amino acids. Trimming at V came to 2 bases and at J to 2 bases, leaving 10 bases not matched to a gene. This CDR3 is CASSLIAGGLPDTDTQYF. DNA for the CDR3: TGTGCCAGCAGCTTAATAGCGGGGGGCCTCCCCGACACAGATACGCAGTATTTT.

The V call is TRBV5-1, the J call TRBJ1-1, with unresolved D. The CDR3 covers 13 residues. Germline V gene lookup returns CDR1 SGHRS and CDR2 YFSETQ. The V end lost 4 bases, the J end lost 5 bases, and 12 bases lay between the germline ends. CDR3 DNA: TGCGCCAGCAGCCGGATCTCAGGAACTGAAGCTTTCTTT. Its translation is CASSRISGTEAFF.

This clonotype was picked up a small number of times. The chain has TRBV6-5 and TRBJ1-1; 7 bases are shared with TRBD1. CDR1 MNHEY and CDR2 SVGAGI come from the germline V gene. CDR3 length: 15 amino acids. The trim removed 0 bases at V and 10 bases at J, leaving 11 bases unmatched. CDR3 sequence reads: CASSYSRTGPYRAFF. CDR3 bases: TGTGCCAGCAGTTACTCGAGGACAGGTCCGTATCGAGCTTTCTTT.

This clonotype was seen at least ten times. The chain couples TRBV20-1 to TRBJ2-7; a possible D gene is TRBD1 (6 bases). Germline-derived CDR1 and CDR2 are DFQATT and SNEGSKA (reference sequence). The CDR3 totals 12 residues. The V gene lost 5 bases and the J gene lost 0 bases, with 8 bases spanning the gap. CDR3 in amino acids: CSAYRDSYEQYF. The DNA for the CDR3 is TGCAGTGCTTACAGGGACTCCTACGAGCAGTACTTC.

V is TRBV15 and J is TRBJ1-2; TRBD1 is a possible D gene (5 bases). V was shortened by 6 bases and J by 6 bases, with 17 bases between the two germline ends. The V gene's germline CDR1 is LNHNV and CDR2 YYDKDF (reference sequence). The CDR3 contains 14 residues. DNA for the CDR3: TGTGCCACCAGTCAGAGACGGCAGGGTAATGGCTACACCTTC. It is translated as CATSQRRQGNGYTF.

This clonotype was found many times. V is TRBV29-1 and J is TRBJ2-7; the D gene is possibly TRBD2 (6 bases). Trimming removed 8 bases at V and 0 bases at J, with 20 bases between. The V gene's germline CDR1 is SQVTM and CDR2 ANQGSEA. The CDR3 runs to 15 residues. CDR3 amino acids: CSSGLFVGGSYEQYF. The CDR3 coding sequence is TGCAGCTCGGGACTGTTCGTCGGGGGCTCCTACGAGCAGTACTTC.